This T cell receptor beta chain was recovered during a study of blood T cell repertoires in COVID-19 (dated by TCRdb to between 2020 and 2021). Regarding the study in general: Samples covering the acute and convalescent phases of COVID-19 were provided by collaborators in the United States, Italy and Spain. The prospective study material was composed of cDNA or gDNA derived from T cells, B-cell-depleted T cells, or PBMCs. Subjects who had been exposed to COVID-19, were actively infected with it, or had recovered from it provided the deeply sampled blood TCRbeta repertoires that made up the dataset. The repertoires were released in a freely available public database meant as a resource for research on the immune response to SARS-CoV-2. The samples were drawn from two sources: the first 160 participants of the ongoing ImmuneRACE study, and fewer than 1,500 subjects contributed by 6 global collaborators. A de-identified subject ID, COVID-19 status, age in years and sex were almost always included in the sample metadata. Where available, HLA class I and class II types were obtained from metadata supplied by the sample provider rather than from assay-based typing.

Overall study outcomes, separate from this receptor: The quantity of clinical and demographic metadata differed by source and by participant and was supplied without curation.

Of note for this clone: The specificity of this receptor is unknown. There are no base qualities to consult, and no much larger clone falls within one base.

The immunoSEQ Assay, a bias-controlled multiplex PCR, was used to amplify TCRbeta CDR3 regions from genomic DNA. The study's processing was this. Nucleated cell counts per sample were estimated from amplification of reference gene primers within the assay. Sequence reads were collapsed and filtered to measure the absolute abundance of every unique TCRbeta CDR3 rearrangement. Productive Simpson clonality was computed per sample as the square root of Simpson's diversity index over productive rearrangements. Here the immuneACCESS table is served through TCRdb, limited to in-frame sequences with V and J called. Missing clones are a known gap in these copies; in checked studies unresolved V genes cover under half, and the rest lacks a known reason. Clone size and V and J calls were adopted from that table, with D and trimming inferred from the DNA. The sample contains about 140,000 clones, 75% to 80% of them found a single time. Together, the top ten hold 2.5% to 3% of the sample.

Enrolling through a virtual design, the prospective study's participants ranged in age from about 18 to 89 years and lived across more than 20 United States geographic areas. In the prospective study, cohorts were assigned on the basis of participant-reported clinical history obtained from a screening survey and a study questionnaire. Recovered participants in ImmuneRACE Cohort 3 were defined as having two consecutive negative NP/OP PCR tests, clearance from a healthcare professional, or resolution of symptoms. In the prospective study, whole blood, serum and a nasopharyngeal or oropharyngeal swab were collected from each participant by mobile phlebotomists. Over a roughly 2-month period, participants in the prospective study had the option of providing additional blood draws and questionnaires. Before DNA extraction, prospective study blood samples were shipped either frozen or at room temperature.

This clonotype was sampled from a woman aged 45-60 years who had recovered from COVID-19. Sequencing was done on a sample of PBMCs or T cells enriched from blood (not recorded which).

The CDR3 reads CASSEGGSIYNEQFF. The DNA is TGTGCCAGCAGTGAAGGAGGCAGCATCTACAATGAGCAGTTCTTC. The rearrangement combines TRBV2 with TRBJ2-1, with the D segment identity uncertain. The cysteine opens and the phenylalanine closes a CDR3 of 15 amino acids. Only CDR3 DNA is held: 45 bases, read in frame from base 1. Looking up the germline V gene yields CDR1 SNHLY and CDR2 FYNNEI. V is reduced by 1 base and J by 3 bases, leaving a spacing of 10 bases between them.